The TCR beta chain described here comes from a study of T cell repertoires in cytomegalovirus infection. Study-level background: CMV infection plus the matching HLA type was flagged by public TCR beta signatures.

V lost 0 bases and J 7 bases, leaving 10 bases between the germline ends. Germline CDR1 SEHNR, CDR2 FQNEAQ (reference sequence). This CDR3 is 14 amino acids long. Whole-study results and caveats: In two of eight donors, the top clonotype was HLA-C-restricted CMV-specific. Carriers of CMV plus the relevant HLA were identified by cumulative public TCR beta family frequency.

Of note for this clonotype: The antigen is not known.

TCRdb re-called the reads with MiXCR, one entry per CDR3 protein. The table records almost 300,000 distinct CDR3 sequences, 8% to 10% of them present only once. The chain links TRBV7-9 to TRBJ2-1, with D maybe TRBD2 (6 bases). The TCR comes from a human donor in good health (CMV status not recorded). Some clones in this sample may be carry-over from other donors' samples. The specimen sequenced was PBMCs. CDR3 loop: CASSLANGGNEQFF. The CDR3 nucleotides are TGTGCCAGCAGCTTAGCGAACGGGGGTAATGAGCAGTTCTTC.